This T cell receptor beta chain derives from a study of shared clonotypes between healthy human individuals. Data came from immunoSEQ multiplex PCR; TCRdb stores just in-frame clones and leaves some out. The repertoire consists of millions of clones, with just over 90% occurring once and the leading ten covering about 0.13%. The CDR3 has 12 residues. In germline, CDR1 is GTSNPN, CDR2 SVGIG (reference sequence). V lost 3 bases to trimming and J lost 2 bases, with 7 bases between them. The sample comprised naive CD4+ T cells sorted from blood. As for subset: CD45RA+ positively selected. The chain links TRBV30 to TRBJ1-1; D possibly corresponds to TRBD1 (5 bases). This clonotype was obtained from a man younger than 30 in good health. The CDR3 protein is CAWRQDNTEAFF. CDR3 bases: TGTGCCTGGAGACAGGATAACACTGAAGCTTTCTTT.